One T cell receptor (beta chain) is described in this entry. The antigen is not known. Assay: immunoSEQ multiplex PCR; the TCRdb copy retains only in-frame clones and omits some. The sample carries about 49,000 clones, over 60% recorded once. Trimming took off 1 base at V and 2 bases at J, with 7 bases between the two ends. CDR1 is SEHNR and CDR2 is FQNEAQ in the germline V gene (reference sequence). CDR3 length: 14 amino acids. The sample comes from a study of PD-1 blockade in mismatch repair-deficient tumors. Study-level results: Tumor-resident clones, often absent from pretreatment blood, expanded after pembrolizumab and then contracted.

The chain uses TRBV7-9 and TRBJ2-3; D unresolved. This clonotype originated in an adult with mismatch repair-deficient cancer. The sample consisted of PBMCs, taken before pembrolizumab treatment. The CDR3 protein is CASSLDGFTDTQYF. The CDR3 DNA is TGTGCCAGCAGCTTAGACGGATTCACAGATACGCAGTATTTT.